The table lists the clone carrying this T cell receptor (beta chain) with a few counts. Its cognate antigen is unknown. This record comes from a study of Ad26.COV2.S vaccination and SARS-CoV-2 variants. Profiling relied on immunoSEQ multiplex PCR, and the TCRdb table lists in-frame clones only, not all of them. The table records some 330,000 clones, roughly 88% of them present only once. The CDR3 has 15 residues. Germline values: CDR1 SGHAT, CDR2 FQNNGV. Trimming pared 0 bases from V and 9 bases from J, leaving 12 bases between. General study results and limits: Across vaccine and placebo recipients, the breadth of non-spike TCRs was similar.

The sample's treatment: some 20 received Ad26.COV2.S at low or high dose, single or two shots; roughly five received placebo; per-sample allocation not given. Day 63 after the first vaccine or placebo injection was the time point for sampling. Vaccination used an Ad26 vector expressing Wuhan-strain SARS-CoV-2 spike. The rearrangement joins TRBV11-2 to TRBJ1-6; D call uncertain. The input for sequencing was peripheral blood, taken in a trial of Ad26.COV2.S vaccine versus placebo. The origin of this receptor is a person aged 18-65 years who received the Ad26.COV2.S COVID-19 vaccine or a placebo. The CDR3 is CASSLDAASFSPLHF. For the CDR3, the DNA is TGTGCCAGCAGCTTAGACGCAGCTTCTTTTTCACCCCTCCACTTT.